One TCR beta chain is described in this entry. Its antigen is not identified. In every patient, relapse followed autologous stem cell transplantation, while exposure to brentuximab vedotin differed. Complete response, partial response or progressive disease constituted the best responses recorded. These data belong to a study of PD-1 blockade in classical Hodgkin lymphoma. Notes on the study in general: According to reports, newly diagnosed patients had lower baseline TCR diversity than healthy donors, and relapsed/refractory patients had lower baseline TCR diversity still.

Sequenced by immunoSEQ multiplex PCR; TCRdb stores in-frame clones only, minus some. Among about 110,000 clones listed, roughly 87% were seen once. This CDR3 region has 20 residues. Trimming left V 0 bases short and J 4 bases short, with 25 bases between. The germline CDR1 and CDR2 sequences are ENHRY and SYGVKD. The specimen was peripheral blood mononuclear cells (PBMCs), collected before the second cycle of nivolumab. The chain carries TRBV10-3 and TRBJ2-1, with D maybe TRBD2 (6 bases). This TCR came from a human donor with classical Hodgkin lymphoma. The CDR3 loop reads CAISESKKASDFRLYNEQFF. In nucleotides, the CDR3 is TGTGCCATCAGTGAGTCGAAAAAAGCTAGCGACTTCAGGTTATACAATGAGCAGTTCTTC.